A selection of T cell receptor beta chains follows, all from one sample in a study of T cell repertoires in cytomegalovirus infection. TCRdb re-called the reads with MiXCR, one entry per CDR3 protein. The profile shows approximately 71,000 distinct CDR3 sequences, 3.5% to 4% of them singletons. The sequenced sample consisted of PBMCs. The origin of the receptors is a human donor in good health (CMV status not recorded). Some clones in this sample may be carry-over from other donors' samples. CDR3s include the opening cysteine and the closing phenylalanine or tryptophan. A D gene is named only where the DNA matches it firmly. Expanded clones are given a class, and other clones once, few, many or no size at all.

v_call	d_call	j_call	clone_size	cdr3_aa	cdr3_nt
TRBV7-2	NA	TRBJ1-2	many	CASTKDRLGGYTF	TGTGCCAGCACCAAAGACCGTCTGGGTGGCTACACCTTC
TRBV27	TRBD1	TRBJ1-1	many	CASRRTGVGSFF	TGTGCCAGCAGACGTACAGGGGTCGGTTCTTTCTTT
TRBV18	NA	TRBJ1-4	many	CASSPQGADEKLFF	TGTGCCAGCTCACCACAGGGTGCGGATGAAAAACTGTTTTTT
TRBV28	NA	TRBJ1-5	many	CASSLRGGNQPQHF	TGTGCCAGCAGTTTGAGGGGTGGCAATCAGCCCCAGCATTTT
TRBV6-1	NA	TRBJ2-1	once	CASSERGLEQFF	TGTGCCAGCAGTGAAAGAGGGCTTGAGCAGTTCTTC
TRBV28	NA	TRBJ1-6	many	CASSLYPGSSKLSPLHF	TGTGCCAGCAGTTTATATCCAGGGTCCTCTAAACTTTCACCCCTCCACTTT
TRBV7-2	TRBD2	TRBJ2-3	many	CASSFAGGAIDTQYF	TGTGCCAGCAGCTTCGCGGGGGGGGCCATAGATACGCAGTATTTT
TRBV7-2	NA	TRBJ2-5	many	CASSSPALETQYF	TGTGCCAGCAGCTCCCCTGCGTTGGAGACCCAGTACTTC
TRBV18	NA	TRBJ1-5	many	CASSPDRNQPQHF	TGTGCCAGCTCACCTGACAGAAATCAGCCCCAGCATTTT
TRBV7-8	NA	TRBJ1-3	many	CASSLELGRNTIYF	TGTGCCAGCAGCTTAGAATTGGGCCGAAACACCATATATTTT
TRBV6-2/TRBV6-3	NA	TRBJ2-2	many	CASILYANTGELFF	TGTGCCAGCATCCTTTACGCGAACACCGGGGAGCTGTTTTTT
TRBV19	NA	TRBJ1-1	few	CASSAHGTANTEAFF	TGTGCCAGTAGTGCCCACGGGACGGCGAACACTGAAGCTTTCTTT
TRBV7-2	NA	TRBJ1-5	many	CASSLERGQPQHF	TGTGCCAGCAGCTTAGAACGAGGTCAGCCCCAGCATTTT
TRBV7-2	NA	TRBJ1-2	many	CASSQAQTNYGYTF	TGTGCCAGCAGCCAGGCACAGACTAACTATGGCTACACCTTC
TRBV11-2	NA	TRBJ1-5	many	CASSPTNNQPQHF	TGTGCCAGCAGCCCAACCAACAATCAGCCCCAGCATTTT
TRBV7-2	TRBD2	TRBJ2-3	once	CASSPRPGLAGGTDTQYF	TGTGCCAGCAGCCCACGTCCTGGACTAGCGGGGGGAACAGATACGCAGTATTTT
TRBV7-2	NA	TRBJ1-3	many	CASSYIQGNTIYF	TGTGCCAGCAGCTACATACAGGGAAACACCATATATTTT
TRBV7-8	NA	TRBJ2-3	once	CASSPLPQTSTDTQYF	TGTGCCAGCAGCCCCCTACCTCAGACTAGCACAGATACGCAGTATTTT
TRBV7-3	TRBD2	TRBJ2-5	many	CASSLLAGGLETQYF	TGTGCCAGCAGCTTACTAGCGGGGGGCCTAGAGACCCAGTACTTC
TRBV28	TRBD2	TRBJ2-7	NA	CASGAGRAEQYF	TGTGCCAGCGGGGCAGGGAGGGCCGAGCAGTACTTC
TRBV4-2	TRBD1	TRBJ1-2	many	CASSDRGLDYGYTF	TGTGCCAGCAGCGATAGGGGGCTAGATTATGGCTACACCTTC
TRBV19	TRBD1	TRBJ1-1	many	CASSLTGAEAFF	TGTGCCAGTAGTTTGACAGGGGCTGAAGCTTTCTTT
TRBV6-6	NA	TRBJ2-7	many	CASRDAGYAYEQYF	TGTGCCAGCAGAGACGCAGGATACGCCTACGAGCAGTACTTC
TRBV20-1	NA	TRBJ1-4	many	CSASSGREEKLFF	TGCAGTGCTAGCTCGGGGCGCGAGGAAAAACTGTTTTTT
TRBV7-8	NA	TRBJ2-1	many	CASSLDRNNEQFF	TGTGCCAGCAGCTTAGACAGAAACAATGAGCAGTTCTTC
TRBV4-1	NA	TRBJ1-1	many	CASSQGQQGLTTLNTEAFF	TGCGCCAGCAGCCAAGGTCAACAGGGACTAACCACCCTGAACACTGAAGCTTTCTTT
TRBV7-3	TRBD2	TRBJ2-1	many	CASSYTAGGYNEQFF	TGTGCCAGCAGTTACACAGCGGGGGGCTACAATGAGCAGTTCTTC
TRBV7-6	NA	TRBJ2-1	many	CASSLRLLASEQFF	TGTGCCAGCAGCTTACGACTCCTAGCTAGTGAGCAGTTCTTC
TRBV7-2	NA	TRBJ2-5	many	CASSYTGPPSGETQYF	TGTGCCAGCAGTTATACCGGGCCCCCGAGCGGAGAGACCCAGTACTTC
TRBV28	NA	TRBJ1-6	many	CASRASSYNSPLHF	TGTGCCAGCAGGGCGAGCTCCTATAATTCACCCCTCCACTTT
TRBV7-2	NA	TRBJ1-1	many	CASSLDLREAFF	TGTGCCAGCAGCTTAGACTTACGGGAAGCTTTCTTT
TRBV7-2	NA	TRBJ2-3	many	CASSFLGPTDTQYF	TGTGCCAGCAGCTTTCTGGGGCCCACAGATACGCAGTATTTT
TRBV7-6	NA	TRBJ2-7	many	CASSLVDGGGEQYF	TGTGCCAGCAGCTTAGTAGATGGGGGCGGCGAGCAGTACTTC
TRBV20-1	TRBD2	TRBJ2-5	many	CSARDSGAGGQETQYF	TGCAGTGCTAGAGATTCTGGAGCGGGAGGGCAGGAGACCCAGTACTTC
TRBV6-1	NA	TRBJ2-7	many	CASSLQGFDEQYF	TGTGCCAGCAGCCTACAGGGTTTTGATGAGCAGTACTTC
TRBV5-6	NA	TRBJ1-2	many	CASSRERDIGNTNYGYTF	TGTGCCAGCAGCCGGGAACGTGACATCGGCAATACGAACTATGGCTACACCTTC
TRBV29-1	TRBD2	TRBJ2-1	many	CSVDRLLAGGNEQFF	TGCAGCGTTGATAGGTTGCTAGCGGGAGGTAATGAGCAGTTCTTC
TRBV20-1	NA	TRBJ2-7	many	CSARSYGQIYEQYF	TGCAGTGCTAGATCTTACGGACAGATCTACGAGCAGTACTTC
TRBV4-1	NA	TRBJ2-1	many	CASSQLRSGSPYNEQFF	TGCGCCAGCAGCCAACTAAGGTCGGGATCCCCTTACAATGAGCAGTTCTTC
TRBV6-6	NA	TRBJ1-2	many	CASSDRANYGYTF	TGTGCCAGCAGTGACAGAGCTAACTATGGCTACACCTTC
TRBV7-7	NA	TRBJ2-7	many	CASSRSPSREQYF	TGTGCTAGCAGCCGTAGCCCAAGTCGAGAGCAGTACTTC
TRBV10-3	NA	TRBJ2-3	many	CAISERHPSTDTQYF	TGTGCCATCAGTGAACGCCACCCTAGCACAGATACGCAGTATTTT
TRBV7-3	NA	TRBJ1-4	many	CASSLTIGEKLFF	TGTGCCAGCAGCCTAACCATCGGGGAAAAACTGTTTTTT
TRBV7-2	TRBD2	TRBJ2-3	many	CASSLRLASDTQYF	TGTGCCAGCAGCCTTAGACTAGCTTCAGATACGCAGTATTTT
TRBV5-1	NA	TRBJ1-6	few	CASSLITDHSPLHF	TGCGCCAGCAGCTTGATAACGGATCATTCACCCCTCCACTTT
TRBV7-2	TRBD2	TRBJ2-3	many	CASSLERGARHTQYF	TGTGCCAGCAGCTTAGAGCGGGGGGCCAGACATACGCAGTATTTT
TRBV28	NA	TRBJ2-1	many	CASITPYNEQFF	TGTGCCAGCATTACTCCTTACAATGAGCAGTTCTTC
TRBV12-3/TRBV12-4	NA	TRBJ2-3	many	CASRGLGRNTDTQYF	TGTGCCAGCAGAGGTCTGGGGCGGAACACAGATACGCAGTATTTT
TRBV7-2	TRBD2	TRBJ2-7	many	CASSLATSRGEQYF	TGTGCCAGCAGCCTCGCGACTAGCCGCGGCGAGCAGTACTTC
TRBV29-1	NA	TRBJ2-7	many	CSVVGALGDYEQYF	TGCAGCGTGGTAGGCGCGCTGGGGGACTACGAGCAGTACTTC
TRBV20-1	NA	TRBJ2-7	many	CSAFRAHEQYF	TGCAGTGCTTTCAGGGCGCACGAGCAGTACTTC
TRBV12-3/TRBV12-4	TRBD2	TRBJ2-5	many	CASSLETSGTQYF	TGTGCCAGCAGTTTGGAGACTAGCGGGACCCAGTACTTC
TRBV7-2	NA	TRBJ1-3	many	CASSLVGGSAGNTIYF	TGTGCCAGCAGCTTAGTAGGGGGGTCCGCTGGAAACACCATATATTTT
TRBV5-3	TRBD2	TRBJ2-5	many	CASSIPGLAEQETQYF	TGTGCCAGCAGCATACCGGGACTAGCGGAACAAGAGACCCAGTACTTC
TRBV12-3/TRBV12-4	NA	TRBJ1-5	many	CASSPSPRTGNQPQHF	TGTGCCAGCAGTCCTTCCCCCCGGACAGGCAATCAGCCCCAGCATTTT
TRBV19	NA	TRBJ1-2	many	CASTDNGPGYGYTF	TGTGCCAGTACTGACAACGGTCCAGGCTATGGCTACACCTTC
TRBV7-2	NA	TRBJ1-3	many	CASSYAQGSGNTIYF	TGTGCCAGCAGCTACGCACAGGGCTCTGGAAACACCATATATTTT